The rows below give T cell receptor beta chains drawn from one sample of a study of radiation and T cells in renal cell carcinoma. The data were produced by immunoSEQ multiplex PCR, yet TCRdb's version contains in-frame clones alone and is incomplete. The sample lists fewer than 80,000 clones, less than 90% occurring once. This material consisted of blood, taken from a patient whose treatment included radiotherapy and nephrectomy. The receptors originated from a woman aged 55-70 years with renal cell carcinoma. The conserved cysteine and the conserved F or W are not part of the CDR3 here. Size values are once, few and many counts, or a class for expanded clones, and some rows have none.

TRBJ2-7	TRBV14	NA	ASSHRDEQY
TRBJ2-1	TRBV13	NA	ASSTSERLNEQF
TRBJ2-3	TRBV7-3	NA	ASSLIGGGTPGTQY
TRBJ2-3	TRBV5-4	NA	ASSLPRTSGGAKDTQY
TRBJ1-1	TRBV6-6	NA	ASSYGGRSAF
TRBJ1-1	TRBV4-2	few	ASSKIGTGVNTEAF
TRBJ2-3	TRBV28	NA	ASSFDRDTQY
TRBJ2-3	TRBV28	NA	ASNPKPRGGTDTQY
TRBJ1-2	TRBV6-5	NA	ATRGGVDGYT
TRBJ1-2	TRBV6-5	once	ASNGRQGGGYT
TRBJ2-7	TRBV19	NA	ASSPRRQAGETEQY
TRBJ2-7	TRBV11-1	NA	ASSFGPLGGQIFYEQY
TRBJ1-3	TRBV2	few	ASSERQNSGNTIY
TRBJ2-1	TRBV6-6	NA	ASSKLLAGGPHEQF
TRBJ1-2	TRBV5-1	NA	ASSQNSGVGIYGYT
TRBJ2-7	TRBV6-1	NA	ASIRAFSSEQY
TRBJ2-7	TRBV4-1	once	ASSQAGGGPYEQY
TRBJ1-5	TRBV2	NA	ASSAGSPYNQPQH
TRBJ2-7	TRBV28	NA	ASSENQGSAYEQY
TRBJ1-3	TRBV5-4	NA	ASSDRQLLSGNTIY
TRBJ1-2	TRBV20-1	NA	SAGTGVGYT
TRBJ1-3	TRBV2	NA	ASLGGRGPLNTIY
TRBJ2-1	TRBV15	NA	ATSSSDLYNEQF
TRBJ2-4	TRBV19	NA	ASSMGFVVNIQY
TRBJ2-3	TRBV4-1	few	ASSPPGLGADADTQY
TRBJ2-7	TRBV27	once	ASSPSGTPWGYEQY
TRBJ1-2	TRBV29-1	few	SVTDSNYGYT
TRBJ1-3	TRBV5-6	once	ASSLGNSGNTIY
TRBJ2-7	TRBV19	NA	ASSPRGFDSYEQY
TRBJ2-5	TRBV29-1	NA	SVLQRGGQETQY
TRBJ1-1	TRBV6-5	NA	ASRTGQGITEAF
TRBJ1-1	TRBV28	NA	ASSLMNTEAF
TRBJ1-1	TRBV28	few	ASTGGGQENTEAF
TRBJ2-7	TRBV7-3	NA	ASSSTTYEQY
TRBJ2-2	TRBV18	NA	ASSLENTGELF